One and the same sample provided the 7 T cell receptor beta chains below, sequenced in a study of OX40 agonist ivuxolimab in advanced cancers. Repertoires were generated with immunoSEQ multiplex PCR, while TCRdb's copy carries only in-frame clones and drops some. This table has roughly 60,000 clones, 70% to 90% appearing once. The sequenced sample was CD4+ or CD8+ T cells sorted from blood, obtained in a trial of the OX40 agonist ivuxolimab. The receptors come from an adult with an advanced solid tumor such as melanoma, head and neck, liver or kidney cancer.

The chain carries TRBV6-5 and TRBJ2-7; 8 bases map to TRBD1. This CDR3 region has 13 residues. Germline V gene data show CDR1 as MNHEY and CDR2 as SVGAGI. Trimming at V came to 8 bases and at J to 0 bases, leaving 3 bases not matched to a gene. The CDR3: CASLTGGSYEQYF. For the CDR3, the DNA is TGTGCCAGCCTTACAGGGGGCTCCTACGAGCAGTACTTC.

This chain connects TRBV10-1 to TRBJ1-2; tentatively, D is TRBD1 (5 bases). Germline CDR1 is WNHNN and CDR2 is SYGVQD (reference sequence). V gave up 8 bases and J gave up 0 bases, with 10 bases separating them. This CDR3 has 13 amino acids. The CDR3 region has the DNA TGCGCCAGCTCGGACACGACTAACTATGGCTACACCTTC. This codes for CASSDTTNYGYTF.

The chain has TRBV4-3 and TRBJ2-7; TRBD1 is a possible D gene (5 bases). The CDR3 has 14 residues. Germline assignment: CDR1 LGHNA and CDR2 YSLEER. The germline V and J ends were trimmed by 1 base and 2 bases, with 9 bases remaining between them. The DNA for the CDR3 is TGCGCCAGCAGCCAAGTAGAAGGGGCCTACGAGCAGTACTTC. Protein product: CASSQVEGAYEQYF.

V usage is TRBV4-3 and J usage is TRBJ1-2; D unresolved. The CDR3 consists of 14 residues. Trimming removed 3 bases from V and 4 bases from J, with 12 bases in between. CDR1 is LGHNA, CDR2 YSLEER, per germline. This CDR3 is CASSQSMALYGYTF. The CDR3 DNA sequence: TGCGCCAGCAGCCAGTCCATGGCCCTCTATGGCTACACCTTC.

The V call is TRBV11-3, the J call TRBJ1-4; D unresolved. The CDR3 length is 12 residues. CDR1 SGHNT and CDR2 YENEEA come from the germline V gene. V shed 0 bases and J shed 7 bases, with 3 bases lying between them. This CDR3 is CASSLDSEKLFF. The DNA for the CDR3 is TGTGCCAGCAGCTTAGACTCTGAAAAACTGTTTTTT. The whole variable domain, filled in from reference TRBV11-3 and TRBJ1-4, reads EAGVVQSPRYKIIEKKQPVAFWCNPISGHNTLYWYLQNLGQGPELLIRYENEEAVDDSQLPKDRFSAERLKGVDSTLKIQPAELGDSAVYLCASSLDSEKLFFGSGTQLSVL.

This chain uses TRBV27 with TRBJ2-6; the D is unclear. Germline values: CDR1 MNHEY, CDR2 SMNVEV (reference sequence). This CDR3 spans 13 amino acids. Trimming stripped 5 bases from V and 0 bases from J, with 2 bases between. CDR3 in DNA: TGTGCCAGCAGTCCCTCTGGGGCCAACGTCCTGACTTTC. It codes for CASSPSGANVLTF.

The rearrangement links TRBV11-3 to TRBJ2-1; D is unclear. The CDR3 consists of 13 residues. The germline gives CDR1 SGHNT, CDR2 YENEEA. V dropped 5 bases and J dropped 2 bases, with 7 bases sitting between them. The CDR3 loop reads CASSPRTYNEQFF. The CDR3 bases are TGTGCCAGCAGCCCCCGCACCTACAATGAGCAGTTCTTC.